This T cell receptor beta chain was recorded in a study of blood T cell repertoires in COVID-19. Study-level information: Samples taken during acute and convalescent COVID-19 were collected in the United States, Italy and Spain. Nucleic acid was either cDNA or gDNA, and it came from T cells, B-cell-depleted T cells, or PBMCs.

Clones were sequenced by immunoSEQ multiplex PCR, and TCRdb holds only the in-frame ones, with some missing. This sample has 120,000 or so clones, with over 75% found just once. The CDR3 runs 14 residues. Germline CDR1 is SSHAT and CDR2 is FNYEAQ (reference sequence). This clone appeared a few times. A read error may account for a junction end that differs from germline. This TCR was recovered from a woman older than 75 with acute or convalescent COVID-19. This chain uses TRBV7-7 with TRBJ1-3, with 7 bases that match TRBD1. Sequenced: peripheral blood. The DNA for the CDR3 is TGTGCTAGCAGCGAGGGGGCGAGTGGAAACACCATATATTTT. Protein: CASSEGASGNTIYF.